This T cell receptor beta chain was sequenced in a study of shared clonotypes between healthy human individuals. Per germline, CDR1 SGHNT and CDR2 YYREEE (reference sequence). Trimming stripped 5 bases from V and 5 bases from J, with 19 bases between. The length of the CDR3 is 15 residues. Replicate PCRs for sorted subsets used roughly 200 ng DNA; this equaled tens of thousands of T cell genomes. The table came from immunoSEQ multiplex PCR; TCRdb's copy has only in-frame clones and leaves some out. The sample carries 850,000 to 1,200,000 clones, about 75% recorded once. General study results and limits: The four-donor shared clonotypes exceeded non-shared clonotypes in generation probability, with non-shared ones scoring lower. Deeper or shallower sequencing was expected to change how clonotypes are shared among donors.

This clone was picked up a small number of times. Its antigen is not known. The source is a man aged 18 to 30 in good health. Sequenced input: memory CD4+ T cells sorted from blood. The subset denotes: CD45RA-negative fraction. The chain couples TRBV5-4 to TRBJ1-2, with D possibly TRBD1 on 5 matching bases. In nucleotides, the CDR3 is TGTGCCAGCAGGAGAGGGACGGGGGAATCTTATGGCTACACCTTC. Residues: CASRRGTGESYGYTF.